The 32 T cell receptor beta chains below were found in one sample sequenced in a study of cytomegalovirus exposure and HLA in healthy donors. PCR amplification relied on 60 Vbeta primers (plus 13 Jbeta primers). The data were produced by immunoSEQ multiplex PCR, yet TCRdb's version contains in-frame clones alone and is incomplete. Of about 130,000 clones in the sample, approximately 80% were seen once. The sequenced sample consisted of PBMCs. Receptors originate from a girl aged 2 to 10 in good health and CMV-seronegative.

The chain joins TRBV7-2 to TRBJ2-2; D ambiguous. V dropped 1 base and J dropped 1 base, with 4 bases sitting between them. The germline V gene has CDR1 SGHTA and CDR2 FQGNSA. CDR3 length: 14 residues. The CDR3: CASSLDWNTGELFF. CDR3 sequence (DNA): TGTGCCAGCAGCTTAGACTGGAACACCGGGGAGCTGTTTTTT.

The chain couples TRBV6-5 to TRBJ1-5, with D hard to call. V was pared by 10 bases and J by 0 bases, with 16 bases between. CDR3 length equals 15 residues. The germline V gene encodes CDR1 MNHEY and CDR2 SVGAGI. In DNA form, the CDR3 reads TGTGCCACCTTAATCCAGGCGAATAGCAATCAGCCCCAGCATTTT. Translating it yields CATLIQANSNQPQHF.

V gene TRBV4-2 combines with J gene TRBJ2-7; 7 bases fit TRBD1. There are 15 residues in the CDR3. Germline V gene data show CDR1 as LGHNA and CDR2 as YNFKEQ. V gave up 1 base and J gave up 2 bases; unmatched junction bases: 5. The CDR3: CASSQASTGTYEQYF. CDR3 DNA: TGTGCCAGCAGCCAAGCCTCGACAGGGACCTACGAGCAGTACTTC.

This chain joins TRBV10-3 and TRBJ1-2, with D perhaps matching TRBD1 (5 bases). From germline, CDR1 is ENHRY and CDR2 SYGVKD. Deletions cut 9 bases from V and 5 bases from J, with 16 bases between. The CDR3 consists of 13 residues. The CDR3: CAMAGRPFYGYTF. CDR3 nucleotide sequence: TGTGCCATGGCGGGACGGCCTTTTTATGGCTACACCTTC.

CDR3 amino acids: CASRRGGQPQHF. The DNA of the CDR3 is TGTGCCAGCAGAAGAGGCGGACAGCCCCAGCATTTT. This chain connects TRBV27 to TRBJ1-5, with unresolved D. V lost 6 bases and J lost 7, with 10 bases in between. Germline V gene data show CDR1 as MNHEY and CDR2 as SMNVEV (reference sequence). The CDR3 loop spans 12 amino acids.

The V call is TRBV14, the J call TRBJ2-2, with TRBD2 matching over 7 bases. Germline V gene lookup returns CDR1 SGHDN and CDR2 FVKESK. The V and J ends lost 3 bases and 4 bases, in that order; junction bases with no gene match: 14. This CDR3 has 18 residues. CDR3 protein: CASSHFPSGTYPTGELFF. The CDR3 DNA sequence: TGTGCCAGCAGCCATTTCCCGAGCGGGACCTACCCCACCGGGGAGCTGTTTTTT.

CDR3 DNA sequence: TGTGCCAGCAGCCCGCAGGGGGCGGTCAGTGGAAACACCATATATTTT. Residues: CASSPQGAVSGNTIYF. This chain links TRBV2 with TRBJ1-3, with 8 nucleotides matching TRBD1. This CDR3 is built from 16 residues. The ends lost 6 bases at V and 3 bases at J; junction bases unmatched: 10. Germline CDR1 is SNHLY and CDR2 is FYNNEI.

This chain uses TRBV27 with TRBJ2-7, with 7 bases lining up with TRBD2. V lost 6 bases to trimming and J lost 0 bases; unmatched junction nucleotides: 8. The germline V gene encodes CDR1 MNHEY and CDR2 SMNVEV (reference sequence). The CDR3 is 15 residues long. The CDR3 loop reads CASRLKTGGSYEQYF. In nucleotides, the CDR3 is TGTGCCAGCAGGTTAAAGACGGGGGGCTCCTACGAGCAGTACTTC.

This chain connects TRBV28 to TRBJ2-7, with TRBD1 matching over 7 bases. Per germline, CDR1 MDHEN and CDR2 SYDVKM. V lost 3 bases, J lost 2 bases, and 4 bases stayed unmatched. CDR3 size: 14 residues. CDR3 DNA sequence: TGTGCCAGCAGTTTCAATGACAGGGCCTACGAGCAGTACTTC. This translates into CASSFNDRAYEQYF. The complete variable domain, with remaining parts taken from reference TRBV28 and TRBJ2-7, reads DVKVTQSSRYLVKRTGEKVFLECVQDMDHENMFWYRQDPGLGLRLIYFSYDVKMKEKGDIPEGYSVSREKKERFSLILESASTNQTSMYLCASSFNDRAYEQYFGPGTRLTVT.

The CDR3 bases are TGTGCCAGCTCACCTAAGGGCGGGAACACAGATACGCAGTATTTT. Translated, it gives CASSPKGGNTDTQYF. This chain connects TRBV18 to TRBJ2-3; tentative D call: TRBD2 (6 bases). Germline assignment: CDR1 KGHSH and CDR2 LQKENI. The CDR3 loop spans 15 amino acids. Between the trimmed V and J ends, which lost 3 bases and 2 bases, there was a span of 12 bases.

The chain links TRBV6-1 to TRBJ2-4, with 10 bases that match TRBD1. This CDR3 is built from 15 residues. After removal of 3 bases from V and 8 bases from J, the junction contained 7 bases not matched to a gene. Germline CDR1 and CDR2: MNHNS and SASEGT. CDR3 in amino acids: CASSDRGQGSDIQYF. Written as DNA, the CDR3 is TGTGCCAGCAGTGATCGGGGACAGGGGTCGGACATTCAGTACTTC.

This chain joins TRBV5-1 and TRBJ2-7; 7 bases are shared with TRBD2. Germline values: CDR1 SGHRS, CDR2 YFSETQ. This CDR3 comprises 14 residues. Trimming cost V 4 bases and J 2 bases; bases outside gene matches: 6. The DNA of the CDR3 is TGCGCCAGCAGCCCGGGAGCGGGGCCCTACGAGCAGTACTTC. It yields the protein CASSPGAGPYEQYF.

The gene calls are TRBV6-6 and TRBJ1-1, with 9 bases that match TRBD1. CDR1 MNHNY and CDR2 SVGAGI come from the germline V gene (reference sequence). CDR3 size: 15 residues. V lost 5 bases and J lost 3; bases outside the gene matches: 7. The CDR3, as DNA: TGTGCCAGCAGTCAACCACAGGGGGCGCACACTGAAGCTTTCTTT. Its protein product is CASSQPQGAHTEAFF.

The J gene is TRBJ2-5, the V gene TRBV4-3, with 9 bases identical to TRBD1. CDR1 LGHNA and CDR2 YSLEER come from the germline V gene. V gave up 4 bases and J gave up 2 bases; unmatched junction bases: 5. This CDR3 has 15 amino acids. The chain's CDR3 is CASSLSGTGQETQYF. The CDR3 DNA reads TGCGCCAGCAGCCTTTCCGGGACAGGGCAAGAGACCCAGTACTTC.

In DNA, the CDR3 is TGTGCCAGCAGTCCCCTCCCCTTCAGCGGGAGCGATGCCGGGGAGCTGTTTTTT. Encoded protein: CASSPLPFSGSDAGELFF. The rearrangement joins TRBV27 to TRBJ2-2; 8 bases map to TRBD2. CDR3 length: 18 amino acids. Germline CDR1 MNHEY, CDR2 SMNVEV (reference sequence). V dropped 5 bases and J dropped 6; count of bases not matched to a gene: 17.

The chain carries TRBV9 and TRBJ1-5, with D possibly TRBD1 on 6 matching bases. Per the germline V gene, CDR1 is SGDLS and CDR2 is YYNGEE. The CDR3 is 15 residues long. V was shortened by 4 bases and J by 3 bases, with 14 bases between the two germline ends. This chain's CDR3 is CASSSTDSLNQPQHF. For the CDR3, the DNA is TGTGCCAGCAGCTCTACGGACAGCCTCAATCAGCCCCAGCATTTT.

This clone was seen just once. This chain connects TRBV28 to TRBJ1-4, with 8 nucleotides matching TRBD1. CDR3 length: 14 residues. The J segment lost 5 bases and the V segment lost 2 bases, leaving 1 base of the junction unmatched. Germline CDR1 and CDR2: MDHEN and SYDVKM. CDR3 sequence: CASSLRQGNEKLFF. The CDR3 DNA reads as TGTGCCAGCAGTTTAAGACAGGGGAATGAAAAACTGTTTTTT.

V usage is TRBV30 and J usage is TRBJ1-2; 9 bases fit TRBD1. Germline V lookup: CDR1 GTSNPN, CDR2 SVGIG (reference sequence). The CDR3 has 14 amino acids. Losses at the gene ends were 3 bases for V and 4 bases for J; bases not matched to a gene: 6. The CDR3 sequence is CAWSNRGLGYGYTF. The CDR3 DNA sequence: TGTGCCTGGAGCAACAGGGGGCTAGGCTATGGCTACACCTTC.

This clone was seen a few times. The chain joins TRBV5-1 to TRBJ1-3; possible D gene TRBD1, 5 bases. This CDR3 is built from 16 residues. Germline V CDR1 and CDR2: SGHRS, YFSETQ. V was clipped by 2 bases and J by 0 bases, with 12 bases between them. The CDR3 region has the DNA TGCGCCAGCAGCTTAGGACACCAGAGCTCTGGAAACACCATATATTTT. It encodes CASSLGHQSSGNTIYF.

J is TRBJ2-7 and V is TRBV27; D perhaps matches TRBD1 (6 bases). V gave up 3 bases and J gave up 2 bases, with 14 bases separating them. The germline V gene encodes CDR1 MNHEY and CDR2 SMNVEV (reference sequence). The CDR3 is 15 amino acids. CDR3 coding DNA: TGTGCCAGCAGTTTCTGGCAGGGGAGCACCTACGAGCAGTACTTC. This sequence encodes CASSFWQGSTYEQYF.

V is TRBV15 and J is TRBJ2-7, with 8 nucleotides matching TRBD2. This CDR3 comprises 16 residues. Germline loops: CDR1 LNHNV, CDR2 YYDKDF (reference sequence). V dropped 1 base and J dropped 6; count of bases not matched to a gene: 11. The chain's CDR3 is CATSRVKREGHGEQYF. In nucleotides, the CDR3 is TGTGCCACCAGCAGAGTTAAACGGGAGGGCCATGGCGAGCAGTACTTC.

The chain recombines TRBV5-5 with TRBJ2-7; 12 bases align to TRBD1. The CDR3 runs to 16 residues. With 4 bases clipped from V and 5 bases from J, the junction kept 10 bases outside the gene matches. Germline CDR1 and CDR2: SGHKS and YYEKEE (reference sequence). The CDR3 nucleotides are TGTGCCAGCAGCCTTTATGCCGGGACAGGGGGCGACGAGCAGTACTTC. It specifies CASSLYAGTGGDEQYF. Filled out from reference TRBV5-5 and TRBJ2-7, the complete variable domain reads DAGVTQSPTHLIKTRGQQVTLRCSPISGHKSVSWYQQVLGQGPQFIFQYYEKEERGRGNFPDRFSARQFPNYSSELNVNALLLGDSALYLCASSLYAGTGGDEQYFGPGTRLTVT.

Regarding this clone: One end of the junction is discordant with germline, which a read error may explain. The V call is TRBV6-5, the J call TRBJ1-2, with a possible D match to TRBD1 (6 bases). Per the germline V gene, CDR1 is MNHEY and CDR2 is SVGAGI. The CDR3 extends over 13 amino acids. Here the CDR3 reads CAGSYLGADGYTF. The CDR3 nucleotides read TGTGCCGGCAGTTATCTGGGGGCGGATGGCTACACCTTC.

The V gene is TRBV2, the J gene TRBJ1-1; D unclear. The CDR3 totals 13 residues. CDR1 is SNHLY and CDR2 is FYNNEI in the germline V gene. V was trimmed by 4 bases and J by 1 base, leaving 7 bases between them. DNA for the CDR3: TGTGCCAGCAGTGCACAGAGGAACACTGAAGCTTTCTTT. Translation: CASSAQRNTEAFF.

The V and J genes are TRBV18 and TRBJ1-2; the D gene is possibly TRBD1 (6 bases). V was shortened by 2 bases and J by 2 bases, with 12 bases between the two germline ends. CDR3 length: 15 amino acids. Germline V gives CDR1 KGHSH, CDR2 LQKENI. DNA for the CDR3: TGTGCCAGCTCACCATACGGACAGTTAAACTATGGCTACACCTTC. This sequence encodes CASSPYGQLNYGYTF.

This rearrangement joins TRBV9 to TRBJ1-2; TRBD1 is a possible D gene (6 bases). V gave up 5 bases and J gave up 4 bases, with 12 bases separating them. The CDR3 is 13 residues long. CDR1 and CDR2 (germline): SGDLS, YYNGEE. The CDR3 DNA is TGTGCCAGCAGACAGGGTGAGGGCTATGGCTACACCTTC. It specifies CASRQGEGYGYTF.

This chain links TRBV6-5 with TRBJ2-2, with a tentative D call TRBD2 (6 bases). In germline, CDR1 is MNHEY, CDR2 SVGAGI. V was clipped by 4 bases and J by 6 bases, with 15 bases between them. This CDR3 region has 15 residues. CDR3 region: CASSFGGKRAGELFF. CDR3 nucleotide sequence: TGTGCCAGCAGTTTCGGGGGAAAACGGGCCGGGGAGCTGTTTTTT.

The CDR3: CASSSPQGTRQPQHF. The CDR3 bases are TGTGCCAGCAGCTCACCACAGGGCACGCGGCAGCCCCAGCATTTT. This chain links TRBV7-9 with TRBJ1-5; maybe TRBD1 (6 bases). Germline assignment: CDR1 SEHNR and CDR2 FQNEAQ (reference sequence). V lost 4 bases and J 7 bases, leaving 17 bases between the germline ends. This CDR3 region has 15 residues.

The chain uses TRBV2 and TRBJ2-1; 9 positions agree with TRBD2. The CDR3 length is 14 residues. Germline V gene data show CDR1 as SNHLY and CDR2 as FYNNEI. J lost 9 bases, V lost 6 bases, and 9 bases had no gene match. DNA of the CDR3: TGTGCCAGCAGGAGGGGACTAGCTAACCCTGAGCAGTTCTTC. The encoded protein is CASRRGLANPEQFF.

The chain combines TRBV7-8 with TRBJ1-1; no firm D call. Germline loops: CDR1 SGHVS, CDR2 FQNEAQ. Trimming took 3 bases from V and 2 from J, leaving 10 bases between them. The CDR3 is made up of 14 amino acids. The CDR3 reads CASSFRETNTEAFF. The CDR3 region has the DNA TGTGCCAGCAGCTTCCGGGAGACAAACACTGAAGCTTTCTTT.

This chain uses TRBV6-5 with TRBJ1-6; D gene ambiguous. The germline gives CDR1 MNHEY, CDR2 SVGAGI. Trimming removed 6 bases at V and 7 bases at J, with 10 bases between. This CDR3 contains 13 residues. The CDR3 is CASRETGNSPLHF. The CDR3 region has the DNA TGTGCCAGCAGGGAGACGGGAAATTCACCCCTCCACTTT.

J is TRBJ2-5 and V is TRBV9, with 9 bases fitting TRBD1. CDR1 and CDR2 from the germline V gene are SGDLS and YYNGEE. Losses at the gene ends were 2 bases for V and 7 bases for J; bases not matched to a gene: 12. This CDR3 has 16 residues. DNA for the CDR3: TGTGCCAGCAGCGTGGGCCCCACAGGGGGCTGGGGGACCCAGTACTTC. Protein: CASSVGPTGGWGTQYF.